These 10 T cell receptor beta chains originate from one sample sequenced in a study of T cell responses to AZD1222 COVID-19 vaccine. Method: immunoSEQ multiplex PCR; TCRdb's copy keeps in-frame clones and lacks some. Here the sample spans fewer than 200,000 clones, roughly 92% being singletons. Source: peripheral blood, taken 28 days after the second AZD1222 dose. These receptors came from an adult who received the AZD1222 COVID-19 vaccine.

The genes are TRBV4-3 and TRBJ1-1; 7 nucleotides line up with TRBD1. The CDR3 consists of 14 residues. The V segment lost 5 bases and the J segment 0 bases; nucleotides outside the gene matches: 3. CDR1 is LGHNA, CDR2 YSLEER, per germline. The CDR3 sequence is CASSAQGVNTEAFF. The CDR3 DNA follows: TGCGCCAGCAGCGCCCAGGGGGTGAACACTGAAGCTTTCTTT.

The chain recombines TRBV12-3 or TRBV12-4 with TRBJ1-5; D is possibly TRBD1 (5 bases). Trimming removed 7 bases from V and 4 bases from J, with 11 bases in between. The CDR3 has 13 amino acids. CDR3 sequence (DNA): TGTGCCAGCACTACAGGTGATAATCAGCCCCAGCATTTT. Its translation is CASTTGDNQPQHF.

The table lists this clone with a few counts. J is TRBJ2-7 and V is TRBV14; weak D call: TRBD1 (5 bases). The CDR3 is 14 amino acids. Trimming removed 1 base at V and 2 bases at J, with 9 bases between. CDR1 is SGHDN and CDR2 is FVKESK in the germline V gene. CDR3 coding DNA: TGTGCCAGCAGCCAAGGACAGATAACCTACGAGCAGTACTTC. Amino acid sequence: CASSQGQITYEQYF.

The rearrangement joins TRBV5-4 to TRBJ2-1; 12 bases are a match to TRBD2. The CDR3 loop spans 16 amino acids. V gave up 3 bases and J gave up 2 bases; unmatched junction bases: 3. Germline lookup yields CDR1 SGHNT and CDR2 YYREEE (reference sequence). CDR3 DNA: TGTGCCAGCAGCTCTGCTAGCGGGAGGGCCTACAATGAGCAGTTCTTC. Its protein product is CASSSASGRAYNEQFF.

The chain is built from TRBV4-2 and TRBJ1-2; no clear D. With 3 bases removed from V and 7 bases from J, the gap between germline ends came to 9 bases. Germline V gene lookup returns CDR1 LGHNA and CDR2 YNFKEQ. The CDR3 is 12 amino acids. CDR3 amino acids: CASSHLSGGYTF. The DNA of the CDR3 is TGTGCCAGCAGCCACCTCTCTGGTGGCTACACCTTC.

The chain is built from TRBV19 and TRBJ2-6; D gene ambiguous. The CDR3 spans 17 residues. Germline V gene sequence: CDR1 LNHDA, CDR2 SQIVND (reference sequence). V gave up 7 bases and J gave up 0 bases, with 16 bases separating them. CDR3 nucleotides: TGTGCCAGTACCCAGAGGCTCTCCAGCTCTGGGGCCAACGTCCTGACTTTC. This gives the protein CASTQRLSSSGANVLTF.

The rearrangement links TRBV18 to TRBJ1-5, with 10 bases lining up with TRBD1. Germline CDR1 KGHSH, CDR2 LQKENI. V trimming: 5 bases; J trimming: 4 bases; junction bases outside the gene matches: 5. The length of the CDR3 is 15 residues. The CDR3 is CASSVTGGGNQPQHF. CDR3 bases: TGTGCCAGCTCAGTGACAGGGGGCGGGAATCAGCCCCAGCATTTT.

The J gene is TRBJ1-2, the V gene TRBV5-4; no clear D. V shed 2 bases and J shed 8 bases, with 10 bases lying between them. Looked up from germline, CDR1 is SGHNT and CDR2 is YYREEE (reference sequence). The CDR3 runs to 12 residues. For the CDR3, the DNA is TGTGCCAGCAGCTTCCAGGAAGGGGGCTACACCTTC. Its translation: CASSFQEGGYTF.

V is TRBV3-1 (or the pseudogene TRBV3-2) and J is TRBJ1-2; perhaps TRBD1 as D (6 bases). This CDR3 has 13 amino acids. Trimming cost V 6 bases and J 2 bases, with 10 bases left between them. Germline values: CDR1 LGHDT, CDR2 YNNKEL (reference sequence). DNA for the CDR3: TGTGCCAGCAGACGTACAGGGAACTATGGCTACACCTTC. It codes for CASRRTGNYGYTF.

CDR3 amino acids: CASSSLLSGQGYRVPQETQYF. CDR3 DNA sequence: TGTGCCAGCAGCTCACTCTTATCCGGACAGGGCTATCGAGTCCCTCAAGAGACCCAGTACTTC. The chain has TRBV7-3 and TRBJ2-5; 8 bases are shared with TRBD1. This CDR3 has 21 residues. Germline trimming cut 4 bases from V and 2 bases from J; bases unmatched to any gene: 24. Germline CDR1 and CDR2: SGHTA and FQGTGA.